This record covers a single TCR beta chain. CD4+ cell separation produced CD45RA+ naive and CD45RA-negative memory subsets. Germline values: CDR1 MDHEN, CDR2 SYDVKM. Unmatched junction bases numbered 9, after V lost 3 bases and J lost 1 base. CDR3 length: 18 amino acids. This sample was taken from a study of shared clonotypes between healthy human individuals. TCRdb's copy holds only in-frame clones and misses some; the assay was immunoSEQ multiplex PCR. The table shows 2.3 million or so clones, with 85% to 95% occurring only once. Sequenced input: naive CD4+ T cells from PBMCs. Indicated subset: CD45RA+ positively selected. The rearrangement joins TRBV28 to TRBJ2-6, with 7 bases matching TRBD1. The TCR originated in a man between 18 and 35 years old in good health. Some clones in this sample may be carry-over from other donors' samples. The CDR3 reads CASSFPGTEQSGANVLTF. Written as DNA, the CDR3 is TGTGCCAGCAGTTTCCCTGGGACAGAACAATCTGGGGCCAACGTCCTGACTTTC.